These 9 T cell receptor beta chains came from one sample sequenced in a study of identical twins. Via MiXCR, TCRdb re-called the 5' RACE reads, giving one row per CDR3 protein. The sample holds roughly 1,500,000 distinct CDR3 sequences, around 29% seen once. The sequencing input was cord blood. The source is a newborn girl in good health.

V gene TRBV5-1 combines with J gene TRBJ2-2, with D hard to call. From germline, CDR1 is SGHRS and CDR2 YFSETQ. Trimming took 1 base from V and 2 from J, leaving 9 bases between them. This CDR3 region has 15 residues. CDR3 residues: CASSLLPSNTGELFF. The CDR3, as DNA: TGCGCCAGCAGCTTGCTACCCTCAAACACCGGGGAGCTGTTTTTT. The full variable domain, in which reference TRBV5-1 and TRBJ2-2 provide the parts outside the CDR3, is KAGVTQTPRYLIKTRGQQVTLSCSPISGHRSVSWYQQTPGQGLQFLFEYFSETQRNKGNFPGRFSGRQFSNSRSEMNVSTLELGDSALYLCASSLLPSNTGELFFGEGSRLTVL.

The J gene is TRBJ2-1, the V gene TRBV20-1; 11 bases line up with TRBD2. Germline CDR1 reads DFQATT; CDR2 reads SNEGSKA (reference sequence). CDR3 length equals 16 residues. With V trimmed by 2 bases and J by 3 bases, 6 bases remained unmatched. The DNA for the CDR3 is TGCAGTGCTAGACACCCACTAGCGGGGGTCTACAATGAGCAGTTCTTC. It encodes CSARHPLAGVYNEQFF.

This clonotype turned up a few times. The rearrangement joins TRBV28 to TRBJ1-5, with 9 bases matching TRBD1. The V gene end was trimmed by 5 bases and the J gene end by 1 base; junction bases not matched to a gene: 6. The germline V gene has CDR1 MDHEN and CDR2 SYDVKM. The CDR3 has 16 residues. For the CDR3, the DNA is TGTGCCAGCAGTCAGGGACAGGGACGGAGCAATCAGCCCCAGCATTTT. Protein product: CASSQGQGRSNQPQHF.

This chain joins TRBV6-2 or TRBV6-3 and TRBJ2-1; D call uncertain. Trimming took off 9 bases at V and 4 bases at J, with 13 bases between the two ends. Germline lookup yields CDR1 MNHEY and CDR2 SVGEGT. The CDR3 length is 13 residues. The CDR3 coding sequence is TGTGCCAGTGGCCGTCCCTTTTACAATGAGCAGTTCTTC. It specifies CASGRPFYNEQFF.

The V gene is TRBV12-3 or TRBV12-4, the J gene TRBJ2-5; 11 bases fit TRBD2. This CDR3 is 14 amino acids long. V dropped 7 bases and J dropped 5; count of bases not matched to a gene: 6. In DNA, the CDR3 is TGTGCCAGCACTGTAGCGGGAGGGCAGGAGACCCAGTACTTC. This gives the protein CASTVAGGQETQYF.

The chain is built from TRBV6-2 or TRBV6-3 and TRBJ2-1; no clear D gene. Per germline, CDR1 MNHEY and CDR2 SVGEGT. The V end lost 7 bases, the J end lost 8 bases, and 9 bases lay between the germline ends. The CDR3 totals 11 residues. The DNA of the CDR3 is TGTGCCAGCAATCTGTCCGATGAGCAGTTCTTC. The encoded protein is CASNLSDEQFF.

The chain joins TRBV7-9 to TRBJ2-7; 10 bases are a match to TRBD1. CDR1 is SEHNR and CDR2 is FQNEAQ in the germline V gene (reference sequence). J was trimmed by 3 bases and V by 7 bases; bases with no gene match: 9. The CDR3 runs to 15 residues. CDR3 amino acids: CASTRVGDRGYEQYF. The DNA of the CDR3 is TGTGCCAGCACCAGAGTCGGGGACAGGGGCTACGAGCAGTACTTC. The full variable domain, its missing parts supplied by reference TRBV7-9 and TRBJ2-7, is DTGVSQNPRHKITKRGQNVTFRCDPISEHNRLYWYRQTLGQGPEFLTYFQNEAQLEKSRLLSDRFSAERPKGSFSTLEIQRTEQGDSAMYLCASTRVGDRGYEQYFGPGTRLTVT.

This rearrangement joins TRBV28 to TRBJ2-7; the match to TRBD2 covers 12 bases. J was trimmed by 3 bases and V by 2 bases; bases with no gene match: 2. CDR1 is MDHEN and CDR2 is SYDVKM in the germline V gene. The CDR3 totals 15 residues. The CDR3 region is CASSLRTSGDYEQYF. The CDR3 DNA is TGTGCCAGCAGTTTAAGGACTAGCGGGGACTACGAGCAGTACTTC.

On this clonotype: This may stem from a read error, because a much larger clone lies one nucleotide away. Without the conserved terminal phenylalanine or tryptophan, this CDR3 likely stems from a read error. The rearrangement joins TRBV20-1 to TRBJ2-7, with no clear D. Per the germline V gene, CDR1 is DFQATT and CDR2 is SNEGSKA (reference sequence). Trimming left V 2 bases short and J 0 bases short, with 11 bases between. CDR3 length equals 14 residues. CDR3 nucleotides: TGCAGTGCTAGAAGGGCAGGAAGCTCCTACGAGCAGTACTTG. Protein sequence: CSARRAGSSYEQYL.